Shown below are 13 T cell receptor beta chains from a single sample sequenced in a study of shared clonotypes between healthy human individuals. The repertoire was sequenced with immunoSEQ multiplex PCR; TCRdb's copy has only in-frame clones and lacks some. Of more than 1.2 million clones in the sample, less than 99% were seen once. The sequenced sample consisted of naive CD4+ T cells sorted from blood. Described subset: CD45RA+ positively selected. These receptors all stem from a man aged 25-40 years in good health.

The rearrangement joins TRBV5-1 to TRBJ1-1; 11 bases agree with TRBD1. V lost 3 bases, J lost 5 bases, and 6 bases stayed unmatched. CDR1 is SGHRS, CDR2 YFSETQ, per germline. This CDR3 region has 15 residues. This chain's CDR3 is CASSSRTGGFTEAFF. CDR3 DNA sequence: TGCGCCAGCAGCTCACGGACAGGGGGCTTTACTGAAGCTTTCTTT.

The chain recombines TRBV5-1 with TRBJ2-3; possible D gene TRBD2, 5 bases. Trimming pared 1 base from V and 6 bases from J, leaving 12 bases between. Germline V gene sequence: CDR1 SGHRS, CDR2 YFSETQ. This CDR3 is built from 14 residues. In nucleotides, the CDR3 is TGCGCCAGCAGCTTGACCTTCTTAGCGGATACGCAGTATTTT. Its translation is CASSLTFLADTQYF.

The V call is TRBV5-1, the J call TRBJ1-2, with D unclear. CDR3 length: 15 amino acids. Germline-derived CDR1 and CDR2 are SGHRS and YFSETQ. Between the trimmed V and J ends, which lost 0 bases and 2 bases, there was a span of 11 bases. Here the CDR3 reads CASSLAPEENYGYTF. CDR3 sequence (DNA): TGCGCCAGCAGCTTGGCCCCAGAAGAAAACTATGGCTACACCTTC.

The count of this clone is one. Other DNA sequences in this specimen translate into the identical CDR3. The CDR3 DNA reads TGTGCCAGCAGCCGGACAGGATTCTCCTACGAGCAGTACTTC. Translating gives CASSRTGFSYEQYF. This chain links TRBV6-5 with TRBJ2-7; 7 bases fit TRBD1. With V trimmed by 6 bases and J by 0 bases, 5 bases remained unmatched. The CDR3 sequence is 14 residues long. CDR1 is MNHEY, CDR2 SVGAGI, per germline.

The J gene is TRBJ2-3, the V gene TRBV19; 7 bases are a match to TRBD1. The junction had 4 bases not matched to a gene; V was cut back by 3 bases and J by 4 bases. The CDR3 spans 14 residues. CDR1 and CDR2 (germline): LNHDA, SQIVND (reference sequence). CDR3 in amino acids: CASSIGQAPDTQYF. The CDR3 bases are TGTGCCAGTAGTATTGGACAGGCCCCAGATACGCAGTATTTT.

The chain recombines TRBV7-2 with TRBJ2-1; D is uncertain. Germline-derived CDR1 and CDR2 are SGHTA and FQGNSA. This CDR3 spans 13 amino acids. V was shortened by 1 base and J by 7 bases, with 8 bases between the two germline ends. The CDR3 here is CASSLVPQNEQFF. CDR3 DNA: TGTGCCAGCAGCTTAGTTCCCCAGAATGAGCAGTTCTTC.

In nucleotides, the CDR3 is TGTGCCAGCAGCCACTACAGGCCTGGGACGGCCGCGGGGCAGCCCCAGCATTTT. Amino acids: CASSHYRPGTAAGQPQHF. The chain couples TRBV4-2 to TRBJ1-5, with a possible D match to TRBD1 (5 bases). The CDR3 totals 18 residues. Trimming pared 3 bases from V and 7 bases from J, leaving 25 bases between. Germline CDR1 and CDR2: LGHNA and YNFKEQ.

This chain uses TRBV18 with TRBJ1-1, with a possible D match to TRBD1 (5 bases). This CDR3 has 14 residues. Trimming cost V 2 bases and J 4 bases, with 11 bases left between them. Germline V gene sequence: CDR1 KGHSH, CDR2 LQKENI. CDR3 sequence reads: CASSPEGWVTEAFF. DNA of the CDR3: TGTGCCAGCTCACCAGAGGGGTGGGTCACTGAAGCTTTCTTT.

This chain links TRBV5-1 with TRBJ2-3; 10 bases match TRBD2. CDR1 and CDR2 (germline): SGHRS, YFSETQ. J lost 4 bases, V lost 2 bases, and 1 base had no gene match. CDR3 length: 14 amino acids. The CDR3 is CASSFLAGADTQYF. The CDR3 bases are TGCGCCAGCAGCTTCCTAGCGGGAGCAGATACGCAGTATTTT.

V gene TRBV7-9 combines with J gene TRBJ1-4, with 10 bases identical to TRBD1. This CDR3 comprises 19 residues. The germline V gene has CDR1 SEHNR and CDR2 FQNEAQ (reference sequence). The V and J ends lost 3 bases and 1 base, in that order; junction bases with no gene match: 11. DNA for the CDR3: TGTGCCAGCAGCTTTGACTTAGGACAGGGGGTGAGAACTAATGAAAAACTGTTTTTT. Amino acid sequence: CASSFDLGQGVRTNEKLFF.

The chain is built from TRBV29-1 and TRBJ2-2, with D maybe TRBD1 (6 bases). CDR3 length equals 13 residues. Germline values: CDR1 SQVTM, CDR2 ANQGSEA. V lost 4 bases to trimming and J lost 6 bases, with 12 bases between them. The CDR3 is CSVGQGLSGELFF. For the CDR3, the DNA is TGCAGCGTTGGCCAGGGGCTGTCCGGGGAGCTGTTTTTT.

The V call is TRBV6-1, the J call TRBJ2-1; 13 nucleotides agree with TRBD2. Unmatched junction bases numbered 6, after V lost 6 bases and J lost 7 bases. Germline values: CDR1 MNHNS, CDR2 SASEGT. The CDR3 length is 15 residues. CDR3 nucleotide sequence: TGTGCCAGCAGGACTAGCGGGAGGTCGAGGAATGAGCAGTTCTTC. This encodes CASRTSGRSRNEQFF.

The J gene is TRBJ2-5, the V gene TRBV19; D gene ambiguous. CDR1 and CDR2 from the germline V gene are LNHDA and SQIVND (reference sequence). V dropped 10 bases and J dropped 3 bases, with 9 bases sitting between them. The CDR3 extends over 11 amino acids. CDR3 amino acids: CATLREETQYF. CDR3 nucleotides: TGTGCCACCCTACGGGAAGAGACCCAGTACTTC.